This T cell receptor beta chain stems from a study of blood T cell repertoires in COVID-19. Study summary: Nucleic acid was either cDNA or gDNA, and it came from T cells, B-cell-depleted T cells, or PBMCs.

Original analysis: Amplifying reference gene primers gave estimates of nucleated cell counts. Here immunoSEQ multiplex PCR was the method, and the copy in TCRdb shows in-frame clones only, minus some. V and J calls and clone size come straight from that table; D and trimming were deduced from the DNA. This sample has over 200,000 clones, with roughly 88% found just once. The clonotype comes from a man aged 40-55 years with acute or convalescent COVID-19. Sequences were obtained from peripheral blood.

DNA for the CDR3: TGCGCCAGCAGCAGGTCGACAGCGATGAACACTGAAGCTTTCTTT. This sequence encodes CASSRSTAMNTEAFF. The chain recombines TRBV5-1 with TRBJ1-1, with D tentatively TRBD1 (5 bases). Looked up from germline, CDR1 is SGHRS and CDR2 is YFSETQ. The V gene lost 4 bases and the J gene lost 0 bases, with 13 bases spanning the gap. The CDR3 spans 15 residues.